This entry concerns a single T cell receptor beta chain. Produced via immunoSEQ multiplex PCR; TCRdb's table is partial and in-frame only. The sample lists 130,000 to 150,000 clones; about 91% were seen once. The data stem from a study of T cell responses to AZD1222 COVID-19 vaccine. CDR1 is SGHTA, CDR2 FQGTGA, per germline. The CDR3 runs to 15 residues. V gave up 5 bases and J gave up 2 bases; unmatched junction bases: 3. The V and J genes are TRBV7-3 and TRBJ2-6; 7 bases are a match to TRBD1. This TCR derives from an adult in good health. The material sequenced was peripheral blood, taken on day 0 of AZD1222 vaccination. CDR3 bases: TGTGCCAGCAGCCAAGGACAGGCTGGGGCCAACGTCCTGACTTTC. This codes for CASSQGQAGANVLTF.